This is a list of T cell receptor beta chains from one sample in a study of cytomegalovirus exposure and HLA in healthy donors. Measured with immunoSEQ multiplex PCR; TCRdb has only the in-frame clones, and not every one. This sample yields about 160,000 clones, of which about 86% are seen a single time; approximately 2.2% belongs to the top ten. The material sequenced was PBMCs. The receptors derive from a young woman in good health and CMV-seronegative. Each CDR3 is given with its conserved first and last residue. D genes are given only for firm matches. A row's size may be missing; if present it is once, few, many or a size class.

clone_size: NA
j_call: TRBJ1-5
d_call: NA
v_call: TRBV6-5
cdr3_aa: CASRQGNQPQHF
cdr3_nt: TGTGCCAGCAGGCAGGGGAATCAGCCCCAGCATTTT

clone_size: few
j_call: TRBJ1-2
d_call: NA
v_call: TRBV6-1
cdr3_aa: CASSDRGYGYTF
cdr3_nt: TGTGCCAGCAGTGACAGGGGCTATGGCTACACCTTC

clone_size: NA
j_call: TRBJ1-2
d_call: TRBD1
v_call: TRBV30
cdr3_aa: CAWSVWTGENYGYTF
cdr3_nt: TGTGCCTGGAGCGTCTGGACAGGAGAAAATTATGGCTACACCTTC

clone_size: NA
j_call: TRBJ1-2
d_call: TRBD1
v_call: TRBV4-3
cdr3_aa: CASSQDLGQVANYGYTF
cdr3_nt: TGCGCCAGCAGCCAAGATTTAGGACAGGTTGCTAACTATGGCTACACCTTC

clone_size: NA
j_call: TRBJ2-3
d_call: TRBD1
v_call: TRBV20-1
cdr3_aa: CSGQGVDTQYF
cdr3_nt: TGCAGTGGGCAGGGGGTAGATACGCAGTATTTT

clone_size: NA
j_call: TRBJ2-6
d_call: NA
v_call: TRBV27
cdr3_aa: CASSLLFGGANVLTF
cdr3_nt: TGTGCCAGCAGTTTGCTCTTTGGCGGGGCCAACGTCCTGACTTTC

clone_size: NA
j_call: TRBJ2-5
d_call: TRBD2
v_call: TRBV15
cdr3_aa: CATSRDSLLAGRETQYF
cdr3_nt: TGTGCCACCAGCAGAGATTCCCTCCTAGCGGGACGGGAGACCCAGTACTTC

clone_size: NA
j_call: TRBJ2-1
d_call: NA
v_call: TRBV9
cdr3_aa: CASSGAGSRSYNEQFF
cdr3_nt: TGTGCCAGCAGTGGGGCCGGCAGCCGCTCCTACAATGAGCAGTTCTTC

clone_size: once
j_call: TRBJ2-3
d_call: TRBD1
v_call: TRBV29-1
cdr3_aa: CSVCPQGARADTQYF
cdr3_nt: TGCAGCGTTTGCCCTCAGGGGGCGCGGGCAGATACGCAGTATTTT

clone_size: NA
j_call: TRBJ2-7
d_call: NA
v_call: TRBV18
cdr3_aa: CASSPLVSRRVPPYEQYF
cdr3_nt: TGTGCCAGCTCACCACTTGTTTCTAGGCGGGTACCTCCCTACGAGCAGTACTTC

clone_size: NA
j_call: TRBJ1-6
d_call: NA
v_call: TRBV7-2
cdr3_aa: CASGGEASYNSPLHF
cdr3_nt: TGTGCCAGCGGCGGGGAGGCCTCCTATAATTCACCCCTCCACTTT

clone_size: few
j_call: TRBJ2-7
d_call: TRBD2
v_call: TRBV2
cdr3_aa: CASLPLAGAYEQYF
cdr3_nt: TGTGCCAGCCTCCCACTAGCGGGGGCCTACGAGCAGTACTTC

clone_size: NA
j_call: TRBJ1-2
d_call: NA
v_call: TRBV6-1
cdr3_aa: CASSEAPPGDRGYTF
cdr3_nt: TGTGCCAGCAGTGAAGCCCCGCCGGGGGATCGGGGCTACACCTTC

clone_size: NA
j_call: TRBJ2-4
d_call: TRBD1
v_call: TRBV19
cdr3_aa: CASSIGAGTGVF
cdr3_nt: TGTGCCAGTAGTATAGGGGCGGGGACAGGGGTCTTC

clone_size: NA
j_call: TRBJ2-5
d_call: NA
v_call: TRBV7-6
cdr3_aa: CASSARDSQETQYF
cdr3_nt: TGTGCCAGCAGCGCACGGGACTCTCAAGAGACCCAGTACTTC

clone_size: NA
j_call: TRBJ1-1
d_call: NA
v_call: TRBV11-2
cdr3_aa: CASSLGQINTEAFF
cdr3_nt: TGTGCCAGCAGCTTAGGACAGATAAACACTGAAGCTTTCTTT

clone_size: NA
j_call: TRBJ2-7
d_call: TRBD1
v_call: TRBV15
cdr3_aa: CATSRDRDRGMNEQYF
cdr3_nt: TGTGCCACCAGCAGGGACCGGGACAGGGGGATGAACGAGCAGTACTTC

clone_size: NA
j_call: TRBJ2-5
d_call: NA
v_call: TRBV29-1
cdr3_aa: CSLFTGRETQYF
cdr3_nt: TGCAGTTTGTTCACAGGGCGGGAGACCCAGTACTTC

clone_size: NA
j_call: TRBJ2-4
d_call: TRBD2
v_call: TRBV13
cdr3_aa: CASSRLAGAKNIQYF
cdr3_nt: TGTGCCAGCAGCCGACTAGCGGGAGCCAAAAACATTCAGTACTTC

clone_size: NA
j_call: TRBJ2-7
d_call: NA
v_call: TRBV4-1
cdr3_aa: CASSQDQGPNEQYF
cdr3_nt: TGCGCCAGCAGCCAAGATCAGGGGCCGAACGAGCAGTACTTC

clone_size: NA
j_call: TRBJ1-2
d_call: NA
v_call: TRBV4-1
cdr3_aa: CASSQDQVSGAGGYTF
cdr3_nt: TGCGCCAGCAGCCAAGATCAGGTCTCGGGTGCGGGGGGCTACACCTTC

clone_size: NA
j_call: TRBJ2-7
d_call: NA
v_call: TRBV7-9
cdr3_aa: CASRGGTESSYEQYF
cdr3_nt: TGTGCCAGCAGAGGGGGGACAGAGTCTTCCTACGAGCAGTACTTC

clone_size: NA
j_call: TRBJ1-1
d_call: TRBD1
v_call: TRBV5-1
cdr3_aa: CASSLVQGATMNTEAFF
cdr3_nt: TGCGCCAGCAGCTTGGTACAGGGGGCTACCATGAACACTGAAGCTTTCTTT

clone_size: NA
j_call: TRBJ1-1
d_call: NA
v_call: TRBV10-3
cdr3_aa: CAISDAGTEAFF
cdr3_nt: TGTGCCATCAGTGACGCAGGAACTGAAGCTTTCTTT

clone_size: NA
j_call: TRBJ2-2
d_call: TRBD2
v_call: TRBV29-1
cdr3_aa: CSVASGSKTGELFF
cdr3_nt: TGCAGCGTAGCTAGCGGGAGTAAAACCGGGGAGCTGTTTTTT

clone_size: NA
j_call: TRBJ2-1
d_call: TRBD1
v_call: TRBV19
cdr3_aa: CASSIGTGGHNEQFF
cdr3_nt: TGTGCCAGTAGTATCGGGACAGGGGGCCATAATGAGCAGTTCTTC

clone_size: NA
j_call: TRBJ2-3
d_call: NA
v_call: TRBV5-1
cdr3_aa: CASSLARGPTDTQYF
cdr3_nt: TGCGCCAGCAGCTTGGCTAGGGGCCCCACAGATACGCAGTATTTT

clone_size: once
j_call: TRBJ2-2
d_call: NA
v_call: TRBV4-3
cdr3_aa: CASSQSLPGVAGELFF
cdr3_nt: TGCGCCAGCAGCCAAAGCTTACCCGGGGTGGCCGGGGAGCTGTTTTTT

clone_size: NA
j_call: TRBJ2-7
d_call: NA
v_call: TRBV2
cdr3_aa: CASDSNSYEQYF
cdr3_nt: TGTGCCAGCGACTCCAACTCCTACGAGCAGTACTTC

clone_size: NA
j_call: TRBJ2-1
d_call: NA
v_call: TRBV6-6
cdr3_aa: CASSPKLGDYNEQFF
cdr3_nt: TGTGCCAGCAGTCCGAAACTCGGGGACTACAATGAGCAGTTCTTC

clone_size: NA
j_call: TRBJ1-5
d_call: TRBD1
v_call: TRBV5-6
cdr3_aa: CASSLGQSFSNQPQHF
cdr3_nt: TGTGCCAGCAGTTTGGGACAGTCTTTTAGCAATCAGCCCCAGCATTTT

clone_size: NA
j_call: TRBJ1-1
d_call: NA
v_call: TRBV5-1
cdr3_aa: CASSLGLRGSGTEAFF
cdr3_nt: TGCGCCAGCAGCTTGGGGCTAAGAGGGTCGGGGACTGAAGCTTTCTTT

clone_size: NA
j_call: TRBJ1-2
d_call: TRBD1
v_call: TRBV4-3
cdr3_aa: CASSQWTGVGYTF
cdr3_nt: TGCGCCAGCAGCCAATGGACAGGGGTCGGCTACACCTTC

clone_size: NA
j_call: TRBJ2-7
d_call: NA
v_call: TRBV27
cdr3_aa: CASSLSGSLYEQYF
cdr3_nt: TGTGCCAGCAGTTTATCCGGGAGTCTCTACGAGCAGTACTTC

clone_size: NA
j_call: TRBJ2-7
d_call: TRBD1
v_call: TRBV5-1
cdr3_aa: CASSSGQGSSYEQYF
cdr3_nt: TGCGCCAGCAGCTCGGGACAGGGTAGCTCCTACGAGCAGTACTTC

clone_size: NA
j_call: TRBJ2-3
d_call: NA
v_call: TRBV10-3
cdr3_aa: CAITTGSTQYF
cdr3_nt: TGTGCCATCACCACAGGGAGTACGCAGTATTTT

clone_size: NA
j_call: TRBJ2-7
d_call: NA
v_call: TRBV7-9
cdr3_aa: CASSLGSQYYEQYF
cdr3_nt: TGTGCCAGCAGCTTAGGGTCACAGTACTACGAGCAGTACTTC

clone_size: NA
j_call: TRBJ1-3
d_call: TRBD1
v_call: TRBV12-5
cdr3_aa: CASGLQSQGRGYTIYF
cdr3_nt: TGTGCTAGTGGGCTTCAATCACAGGGCAGGGGGTACACCATATATTTT

clone_size: NA
j_call: TRBJ2-7
d_call: NA
v_call: TRBV2
cdr3_aa: CASINRGKGEQYF
cdr3_nt: TGTGCCAGCATTAATCGGGGGAAGGGTGAGCAGTACTTC

clone_size: NA
j_call: TRBJ2-7
d_call: NA
v_call: TRBV5-4
cdr3_aa: CASSLEGLWTHEQYF
cdr3_nt: TGTGCCAGCAGCTTGGAGGGACTGTGGACCCACGAGCAGTACTTC

clone_size: NA
j_call: TRBJ2-2
d_call: TRBD2
v_call: TRBV6-4
cdr3_aa: CASSEGTTTGELFF
cdr3_nt: TGTGCCAGCAGTGAGGGGACTACCACCGGGGAGCTGTTTTTT

clone_size: NA
j_call: TRBJ1-2
d_call: NA
v_call: TRBV5-6
cdr3_aa: CASSPEGGESDYGYTF
cdr3_nt: TGTGCCAGCAGCCCTGAAGGCGGGGAATCGGACTATGGCTACACCTTC

clone_size: NA
j_call: TRBJ2-7
d_call: NA
v_call: TRBV19
cdr3_aa: CASSPGGLNEQYF
cdr3_nt: TGTGCCAGTAGTCCAGGGGGACTCAACGAGCAGTACTTC

clone_size: NA
j_call: TRBJ2-3
d_call: NA
v_call: TRBV11-2
cdr3_aa: CASSSVWDTQYF
cdr3_nt: TGTGCCAGCAGCTCAGTTTGGGATACGCAGTATTTT

clone_size: NA
j_call: TRBJ1-5
d_call: TRBD1
v_call: TRBV30
cdr3_aa: CAWSDGRTGFQPQHF
cdr3_nt: TGTGCCTGGAGTGACGGGCGGACAGGCTTTCAGCCCCAGCATTTT

clone_size: NA
j_call: TRBJ1-4
d_call: TRBD1
v_call: TRBV6-1
cdr3_aa: CASSPGTGRHEKLFF
cdr3_nt: TGTGCCAGCAGCCCGGGGACAGGTCGACATGAAAAACTGTTTTTT

clone_size: NA
j_call: TRBJ2-5
d_call: NA
v_call: TRBV19
cdr3_aa: CASRKGGQETQYF
cdr3_nt: TGTGCCAGTAGAAAGGGGGGGCAAGAGACCCAGTACTTC

clone_size: NA
j_call: TRBJ1-2
d_call: NA
v_call: TRBV18
cdr3_aa: CASSPGRAGGEDGYTF
cdr3_nt: TGTGCCAGCTCACCGGGGCGTGCGGGAGGGGAGGATGGCTACACCTTC

clone_size: NA
j_call: TRBJ2-7
d_call: TRBD2
v_call: TRBV5-4
cdr3_aa: CASSTWTSGLNEQYF
cdr3_nt: TGTGCCAGCAGCACCTGGACTAGCGGGCTTAACGAGCAGTACTTC

clone_size: NA
j_call: TRBJ1-6
d_call: NA
v_call: TRBV19
cdr3_aa: CASSIGQGLSSYNSPLHF
cdr3_nt: TGTGCCAGTAGTATAGGCCAGGGTTTGAGCTCCTATAATTCACCCCTCCACTTT

clone_size: NA
j_call: TRBJ2-7
d_call: TRBD2
v_call: TRBV7-9
cdr3_aa: CASSPRERGVDEQYF
cdr3_nt: TGTGCCAGCAGCCCGCGGGAGAGGGGAGTCGACGAGCAGTACTTC

clone_size: NA
j_call: TRBJ2-7
d_call: NA
v_call: TRBV5-4
cdr3_aa: CASSTQTDFYEQYF
cdr3_nt: TGTGCCAGCAGCACGCAGACAGACTTCTACGAGCAGTACTTC

clone_size: NA
j_call: TRBJ2-5
d_call: NA
v_call: TRBV5-1
cdr3_aa: CASSGRTPYQETQYF
cdr3_nt: TGCGCCAGCAGCGGAAGGACACCTTACCAAGAGACCCAGTACTTC

clone_size: NA
j_call: TRBJ1-3
d_call: TRBD1
v_call: TRBV11-3
cdr3_aa: CASSLRPTGGYRNTIYF
cdr3_nt: TGTGCCAGCAGCCTCCGACCCACAGGGGGCTACCGAAACACCATATATTTT

clone_size: NA
j_call: TRBJ2-2
d_call: TRBD1
v_call: TRBV18
cdr3_aa: CASSPGQTNTGELFF
cdr3_nt: TGTGCCAGCTCACCGGGACAGACGAACACCGGGGAGCTGTTTTTT

clone_size: NA
j_call: TRBJ1-2
d_call: NA
v_call: TRBV7-8
cdr3_aa: CASSFAGEPRGYTF
cdr3_nt: TGTGCCAGCAGCTTTGCGGGGGAGCCCCGGGGCTACACCTTC

clone_size: NA
j_call: TRBJ1-1
d_call: TRBD1
v_call: TRBV7-9
cdr3_aa: CASSLRPTGGAFKYTEAFF
cdr3_nt: TGTGCCAGCAGCTTACGGCCCACAGGGGGCGCCTTTAAATATACTGAAGCTTTCTTT

clone_size: NA
j_call: TRBJ1-5
d_call: NA
v_call: TRBV6-5
cdr3_aa: CASSYSQGNQPQHF
cdr3_nt: TGTGCCAGCAGTTACTCACAGGGCAATCAGCCCCAGCATTTT

clone_size: NA
j_call: TRBJ2-7
d_call: NA
v_call: TRBV5-1
cdr3_aa: CASSGGRGSTYEQYF
cdr3_nt: TGCGCCAGCAGCGGGGGCAGGGGATCAACCTACGAGCAGTACTTC